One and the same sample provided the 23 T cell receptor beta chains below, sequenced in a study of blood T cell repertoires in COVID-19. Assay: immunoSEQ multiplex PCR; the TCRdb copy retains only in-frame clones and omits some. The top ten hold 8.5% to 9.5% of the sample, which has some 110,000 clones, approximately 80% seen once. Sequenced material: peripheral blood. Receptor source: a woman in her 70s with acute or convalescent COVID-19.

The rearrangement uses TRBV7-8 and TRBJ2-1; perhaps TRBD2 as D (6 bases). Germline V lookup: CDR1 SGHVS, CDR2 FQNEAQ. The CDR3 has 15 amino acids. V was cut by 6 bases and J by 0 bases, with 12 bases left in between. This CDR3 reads CASRLTTSSYNEQFF. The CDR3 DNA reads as TGTGCCAGCAGGCTTACGACTAGCTCCTACAATGAGCAGTTCTTC. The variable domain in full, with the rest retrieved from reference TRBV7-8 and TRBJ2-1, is GAGVSQSPRYKVAKRGQDVALRCDPISGHVSLFWYQQALGQGPEFLTYFQNEAQLDKSGLPSDRFFAERPEGSVSTLKIQRTQQEDSAVYLCASRLTTSSYNEQFFGPGTRLTVL.

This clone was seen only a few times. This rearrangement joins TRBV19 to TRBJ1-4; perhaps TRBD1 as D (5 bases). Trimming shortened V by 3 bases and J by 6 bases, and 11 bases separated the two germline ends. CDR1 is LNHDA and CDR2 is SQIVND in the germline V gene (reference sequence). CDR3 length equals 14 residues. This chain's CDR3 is CASSISRGDEKLFF. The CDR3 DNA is TGTGCCAGTAGTATCTCCCGGGGGGATGAAAAACTGTTTTTT.

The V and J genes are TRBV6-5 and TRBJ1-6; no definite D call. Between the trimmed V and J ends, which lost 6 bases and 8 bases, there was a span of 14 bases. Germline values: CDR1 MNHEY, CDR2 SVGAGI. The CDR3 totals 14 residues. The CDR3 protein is CASSLDQQHSPLHF. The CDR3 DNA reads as TGTGCCAGCAGCCTAGACCAACAACATTCACCCCTCCACTTT.

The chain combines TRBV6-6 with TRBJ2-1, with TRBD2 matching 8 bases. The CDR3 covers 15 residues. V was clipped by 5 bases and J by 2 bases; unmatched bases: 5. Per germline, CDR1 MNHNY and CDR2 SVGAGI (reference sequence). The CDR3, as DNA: TGTGCCAGCAGTCAACTTAGCGGGACCTACAATGAGCAGTTCTTC. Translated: CASSQLSGTYNEQFF.

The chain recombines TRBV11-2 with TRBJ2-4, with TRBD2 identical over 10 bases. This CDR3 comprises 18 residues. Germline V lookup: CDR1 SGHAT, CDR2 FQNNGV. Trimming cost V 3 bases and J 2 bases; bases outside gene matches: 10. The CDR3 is CASSFVYSGRPPKNIQYF. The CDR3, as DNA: TGTGCCAGCAGCTTTGTATATAGCGGGAGGCCTCCCAAAAACATTCAGTACTTC.

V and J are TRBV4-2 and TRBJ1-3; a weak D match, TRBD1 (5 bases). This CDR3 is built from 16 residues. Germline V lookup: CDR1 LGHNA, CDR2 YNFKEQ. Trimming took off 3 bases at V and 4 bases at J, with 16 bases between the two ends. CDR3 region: CASSQKNGGTGNTIYF. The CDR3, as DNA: TGTGCCAGCAGCCAGAAGAACGGGGGTACAGGAAACACCATATATTTT.

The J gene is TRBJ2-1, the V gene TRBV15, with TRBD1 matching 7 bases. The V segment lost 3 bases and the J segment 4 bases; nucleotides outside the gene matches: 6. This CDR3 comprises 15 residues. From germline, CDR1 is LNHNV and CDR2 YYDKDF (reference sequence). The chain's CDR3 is CATSRFGQVYNEQFF. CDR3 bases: TGTGCCACCAGCAGGTTTGGACAGGTGTACAATGAGCAGTTCTTC.

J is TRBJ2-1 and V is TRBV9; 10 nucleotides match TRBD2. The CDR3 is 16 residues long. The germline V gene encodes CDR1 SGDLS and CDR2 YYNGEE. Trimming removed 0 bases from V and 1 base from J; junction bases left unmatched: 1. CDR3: CASSVDSGRSYNEQFF. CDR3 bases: TGTGCCAGCAGCGTAGATAGCGGGAGGTCCTACAATGAGCAGTTCTTC.

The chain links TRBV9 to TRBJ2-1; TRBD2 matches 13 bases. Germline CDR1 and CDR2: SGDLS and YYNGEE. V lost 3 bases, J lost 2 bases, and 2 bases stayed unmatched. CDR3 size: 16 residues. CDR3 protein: CASSALAGGAYNEQFF. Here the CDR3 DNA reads TGTGCCAGCAGCGCACTAGCGGGAGGGGCCTACAATGAGCAGTTCTTC.

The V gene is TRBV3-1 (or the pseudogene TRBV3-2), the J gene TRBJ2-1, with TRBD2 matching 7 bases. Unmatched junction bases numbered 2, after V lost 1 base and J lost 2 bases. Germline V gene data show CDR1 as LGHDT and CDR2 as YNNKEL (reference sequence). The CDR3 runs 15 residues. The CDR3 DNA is TGTGCCAGCAGCCAAGTGGGGGGGACCTACAATGAGCAGTTCTTC. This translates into CASSQVGGTYNEQFF.

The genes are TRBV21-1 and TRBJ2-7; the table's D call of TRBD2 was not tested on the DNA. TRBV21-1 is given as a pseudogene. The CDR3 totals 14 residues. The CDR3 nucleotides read TGTGCCAGCAGCAAAGAAGCCCCTCACTACGAGCAGTACTTC. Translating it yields CASSKEAPHYEQYF.

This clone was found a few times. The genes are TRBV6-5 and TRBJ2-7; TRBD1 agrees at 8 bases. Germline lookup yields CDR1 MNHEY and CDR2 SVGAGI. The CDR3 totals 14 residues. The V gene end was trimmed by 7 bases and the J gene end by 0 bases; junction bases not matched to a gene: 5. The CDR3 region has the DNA TGTGCCAGCATCCAGGGGGCCCGCTCCTACGAGCAGTACTTC. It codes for CASIQGARSYEQYF.

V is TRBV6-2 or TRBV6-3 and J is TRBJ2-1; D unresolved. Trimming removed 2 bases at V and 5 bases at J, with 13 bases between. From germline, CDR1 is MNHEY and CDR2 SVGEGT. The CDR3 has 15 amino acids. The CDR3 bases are TGTGCCAGCAGTTACAGTCGTCGCGCCAACAATGAGCAGTTCTTC. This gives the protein CASSYSRRANNEQFF.

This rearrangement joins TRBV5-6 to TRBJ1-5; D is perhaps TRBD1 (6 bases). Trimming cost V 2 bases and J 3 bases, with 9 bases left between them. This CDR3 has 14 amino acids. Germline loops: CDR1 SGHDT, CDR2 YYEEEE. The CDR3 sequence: CASSLTGYNQPQHF. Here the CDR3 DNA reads TGTGCCAGCAGCTTAACAGGGTACAATCAGCCCCAGCATTTT.

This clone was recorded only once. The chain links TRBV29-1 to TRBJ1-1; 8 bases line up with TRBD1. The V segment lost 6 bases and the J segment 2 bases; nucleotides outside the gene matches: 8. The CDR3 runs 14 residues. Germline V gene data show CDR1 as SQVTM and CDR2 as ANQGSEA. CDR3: CSVTKGTGNTEAFF. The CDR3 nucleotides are TGCAGCGTCACCAAAGGGACAGGAAACACTGAAGCTTTCTTT.

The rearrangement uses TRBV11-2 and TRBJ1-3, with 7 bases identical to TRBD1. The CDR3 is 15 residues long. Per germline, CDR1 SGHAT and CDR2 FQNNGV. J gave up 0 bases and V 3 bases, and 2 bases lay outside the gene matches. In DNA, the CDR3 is TGTGCCAGCAGCTTCAACAGGGGCTCTGGAAACACCATATATTTT. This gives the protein CASSFNRGSGNTIYF.

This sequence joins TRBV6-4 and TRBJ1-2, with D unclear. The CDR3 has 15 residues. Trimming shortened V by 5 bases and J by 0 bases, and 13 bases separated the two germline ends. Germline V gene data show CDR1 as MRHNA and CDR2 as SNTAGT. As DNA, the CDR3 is TGTGCCAGCAGTAGGGAAAGGGAGACTAACTATGGCTACACCTTC. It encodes CASSRERETNYGYTF.

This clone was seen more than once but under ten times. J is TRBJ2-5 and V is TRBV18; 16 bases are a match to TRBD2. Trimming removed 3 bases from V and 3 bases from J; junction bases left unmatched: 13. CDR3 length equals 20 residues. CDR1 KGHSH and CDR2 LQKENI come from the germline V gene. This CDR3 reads CASSPAGTSGRAGAEETQYF. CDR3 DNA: TGTGCCAGCTCACCCGCCGGGACTAGCGGGAGGGCCGGCGCGGAAGAGACCCAGTACTTC.

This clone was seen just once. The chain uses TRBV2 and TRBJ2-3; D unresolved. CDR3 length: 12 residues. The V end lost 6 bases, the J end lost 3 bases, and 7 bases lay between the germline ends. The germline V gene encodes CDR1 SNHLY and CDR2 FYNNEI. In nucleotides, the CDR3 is TGTGCCAGCAGCCTAGGTACAGATACGCAGTATTTT. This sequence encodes CASSLGTDTQYF. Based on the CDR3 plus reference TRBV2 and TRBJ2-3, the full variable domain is EPEVTQTPSHQVTQMGQEVILRCVPISNHLYFYWYRQILGQKVEFLVSFYNNEISEKSEIFDDQFSVERPDGSNFTLKIRSTKLEDSAMYFCASSLGTDTQYFGPGTRLTVL.

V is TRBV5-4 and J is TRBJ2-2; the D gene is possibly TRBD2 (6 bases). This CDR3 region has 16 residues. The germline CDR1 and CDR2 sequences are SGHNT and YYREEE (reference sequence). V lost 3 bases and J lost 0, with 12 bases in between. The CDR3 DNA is TGTGCCAGCAGCTCTCTGGGGACTTCGAACACCGGGGAGCTGTTTTTT. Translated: CASSSLGTSNTGELFF.

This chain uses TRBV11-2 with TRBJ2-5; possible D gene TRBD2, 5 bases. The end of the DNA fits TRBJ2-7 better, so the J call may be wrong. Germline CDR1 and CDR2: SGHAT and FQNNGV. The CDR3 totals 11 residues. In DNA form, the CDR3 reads TGTGCCAGCAGCCCGGGGTACGAGCAGTACTTC. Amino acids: CASSPGYEQYF.

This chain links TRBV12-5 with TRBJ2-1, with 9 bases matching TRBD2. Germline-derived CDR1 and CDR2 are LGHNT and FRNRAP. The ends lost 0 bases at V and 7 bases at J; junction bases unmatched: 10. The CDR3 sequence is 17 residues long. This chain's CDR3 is CASGLVLGREGPNEQFF. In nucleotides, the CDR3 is TGTGCTAGTGGTTTGGTACTTGGGCGGGAGGGCCCTAATGAGCAGTTCTTC.

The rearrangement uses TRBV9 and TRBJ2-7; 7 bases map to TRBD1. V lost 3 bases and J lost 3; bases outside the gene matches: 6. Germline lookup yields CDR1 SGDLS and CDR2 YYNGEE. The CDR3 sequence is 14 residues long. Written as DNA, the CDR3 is TGTGCCAGCAGCGCCTCGACAGGGTACTACGAGCAGTACTTC. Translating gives CASSASTGYYEQYF.